This T cell receptor beta chain was sequenced for a study of shared clonotypes between healthy human individuals. Study-wide results and limits: Having only a few donors restricted how much genetic and exposure-history diversity was captured.

On this clone itself: Its antigen is still unknown.

Sequenced by immunoSEQ multiplex PCR; TCRdb stores in-frame clones only, minus some. This sample carries over 95,000 clones, around 65% of them seen once, and the ten largest clones take 24%. The CDR3 is made up of 16 amino acids. Between the trimmed V and J ends, which lost 5 bases and 0 bases, there was a span of 17 bases. Germline V gives CDR1 SGHTA, CDR2 FQGTGA. Specimen: memory CD8+ T cells sorted from blood. Subset denoted: CD45RO+ cells pooled with CCR7-negative TemRA cells. The clonotype was recovered from a woman aged 25 to 39 in good health. The chain carries TRBV7-3 and TRBJ2-7; D unclear. CDR3 region: CASSQDLGKGSYEQYF. In nucleotides, the CDR3 is TGTGCCAGCAGCCAAGATCTGGGGAAGGGCTCCTACGAGCAGTACTTC.